This T cell receptor (beta chain) is drawn from a study of T cells after yellow fever vaccination. V lost 1 base and J lost 7, with 18 bases in between. CDR3 length: 16 amino acids. The germline gives CDR1 SGHKS, CDR2 YYEKEE (reference sequence). MiXCR, applied by TCRdb to the 5' RACE reads, yields one record per CDR3 protein. The sample shows about 340,000 distinct CDR3 sequences, 3.5% to 4.5% of them seen only once. This clonotype was seen many times. The origin of this receptor is a man between 18 and 29 years old who received the YFV17D yellow fever vaccine. Sequenced material: PBMCs, taken 5 days after the yellow fever booster vaccination. The chain is built from TRBV5-5 and TRBJ2-1; a weak D match, TRBD1 (5 bases). The CDR3 bases are TGTGCCAGCAGCTTGTTGGCAACAGGCCCGACAAATGAGCAGTTCTTC. Translation: CASSLLATGPTNEQFF.